These T cell receptor beta chains were read from a single sample in a study of blood T cell repertoires in COVID-19. The method was immunoSEQ multiplex PCR; TCRdb's version includes in-frame clones alone and lacks a portion of them. The table lists about 71,000 clones, less than 95% of them singletons. Source material: peripheral blood. The source is a young woman with acute or convalescent COVID-19. The CDR3 runs from the conserved cysteine through the conserved F or W. A D gene is named only where the DNA matches it firmly. Part of the rows lack a size; the others show once, few, many or a class for expanded clones.

abundance	v_gene	d_gene	j_gene	CDR3aa	CDR3nt
.	TRBV5-4	TRBD1	TRBJ2-3	CASSTGTGGNYDTQYF	TGTGCCAGCAGCACCGGGACAGGGGGCAATTACGATACGCAGTATTTT
.	TRBV11-2	TRBD2	TRBJ2-2	CASSLIASGTGELFF	TGTGCCAGCAGCTTAATCGCTAGCGGCACCGGGGAGCTGTTTTTT
once	TRBV7-9	TRBD1	TRBJ1-1	CASSFGTGDTEAFF	TGTGCCAGCAGCTTCGGTACAGGGGACACTGAAGCTTTCTTT
.	TRBV10-3	TRBD1	TRBJ1-2	CATGTGGKNYGYTF	TGTGCCACCGGGACAGGGGGCAAAAACTATGGCTACACCTTC
.	TRBV9	TRBD1	TRBJ1-3	CASSERDRIYSGNTIYF	TGTGCCAGCAGCGAGAGGGACAGAATCTACTCTGGAAACACCATATATTTT
.	TRBV28	TRBD2	TRBJ2-1	CASSPGLAGAGNEQFF	TGTGCCAGCAGTCCCGGACTAGCGGGGGCGGGGAATGAGCAGTTCTTC
.	TRBV2	TRBD1	TRBJ1-5	CASSEEGRTGGQPQHF	TGTGCCAGCAGTGAAGAGGGGCGGACAGGGGGCCAGCCCCAGCATTTT
.	TRBV27	.	TRBJ1-2	CASSPETGKDNYGYTF	TGTGCCAGCAGTCCTGAAACAGGAAAAGATAACTATGGCTACACCTTC
.	TRBV18	TRBD1	TRBJ1-2	CASSPSASQGENYGYTF	TGTGCCAGCTCACCATCGGCTTCACAGGGGGAAAACTATGGCTACACCTTC
.	TRBV12-3/TRBV12-4	.	TRBJ1-1	CASSLGSGAEAFF	TGTGCCAGCAGTTTAGGTTCAGGGGCTGAAGCTTTCTTT
.	TRBV7-9	.	TRBJ2-2	CASSTEPNTGELFF	TGTGCCAGCAGCACAGAGCCGAACACCGGGGAGCTGTTTTTT
.	TRBV12-3/TRBV12-4	.	TRBJ1-4	CASNRRIVKLFF	TGTGCCAGCAACCGGAGGATAGTAAAACTGTTTTTT
.	TRBV7-9	.	TRBJ1-3	CATSGDFSGNTIYF	TGTGCCACATCGGGGGACTTCTCTGGAAACACCATATATTTT
.	TRBV14	.	TRBJ1-2	CASSQDHGYYGYTF	TGTGCCAGCAGCCAAGATCACGGGTATTATGGCTACACCTTC
.	TRBV2	.	TRBJ1-6	CASGRTENSPLHF	TGTGCCAGCGGTCGGACAGAAAATTCACCCCTCCACTTT
.	TRBV21-1	.	TRBJ2-3	CASRTSGGLTDTQYF	TGTGCCAGCCGTACTAGCGGGGGGCTCACAGATACGCAGTATTTT